This entry lists 32 T cell receptor beta chains sequenced from one sample in a study of molecular identifiers for immune sequencing clone quantification. TCRdb re-analysed the PCR reads in MiXCR, keeping a single row per CDR3 protein. There are approximately 590,000 distinct CDR3 sequences in the sample; 25% occur only once, and 0.78% lies in the top ten. Sequencing was performed on naive CD8+ T cells from blood, with Jurkat cell RNA spiked in. Subset reported: FACS-sorted CD8+CD4-CCR7+CD45RA+ naive T cells. The receptors originated from a human donor in good health. Some libraries in this study had Jurkat cell RNA spiked in.

The chain joins TRBV5-6 to TRBJ1-1; 11 nucleotides agree with TRBD1. Germline V gives CDR1 SGHDT, CDR2 YYEEEE. This CDR3 has 16 residues. The V segment lost 3 bases and the J segment 1 base; nucleotides outside the gene matches: 5. This CDR3 is CASSWRTGGWNTEAFF. CDR3 nucleotide sequence: TGTGCCAGCAGCTGGAGGACAGGGGGCTGGAACACTGAAGCTTTCTTT.

A note on this clonotype: This may be a read error: a much more frequent sequence differs by one nucleotide. V and J are TRBV12-3 or TRBV12-4 and TRBJ2-3, with a weak D call TRBD2 (7 bases). The V gene lost 2 bases and the J gene lost 4 bases, with 19 bases spanning the gap. The CDR3 consists of 17 residues. The chain's CDR3 is CASSLFAGALGSDTQYF. In nucleotides, the CDR3 is TGTGCCAGCAGTTTATTTGCGGGGGCCCTAGGCTCAGATACGCAGTATTTT.

The gene calls are TRBV27 and TRBJ2-7; D perhaps matches TRBD2 (7 bases). This CDR3 has 15 residues. Germline assignment: CDR1 MNHEY and CDR2 SMNVEV (reference sequence). V was cut by 7 bases and J by 5 bases, with 21 bases left in between. The CDR3: CASNNARGGGNEQYF. CDR3 sequence (DNA): TGTGCCAGCAATAACGCGAGAGGGGGGGGCAACGAGCAGTACTTC.

This clonotype was observed once. The rearrangement links TRBV24-1 to TRBJ2-5; 9 nucleotides line up with TRBD1. The CDR3 runs to 17 residues. V lost 3 bases to trimming and J lost 1 base; unmatched junction nucleotides: 8. Germline values: CDR1 KGHDR, CDR2 SFDVKD. CDR3 nucleotides: TGTGCCACCAGTGATGGTTTGACAGGGGGAATCCAAGAGACCCAGTACTTC. It is translated as CATSDGLTGGIQETQYF.

The sample holds a few counts of this clonotype. V gene TRBV4-1 combines with J gene TRBJ2-7; weak D call: TRBD1 (6 bases). CDR1 MGHRA and CDR2 YSYEKL come from the germline V gene. V lost 1 base and J 0 bases, leaving 13 bases between the germline ends. The CDR3 consists of 16 residues. The CDR3 DNA reads as TGCGCCAGCAGCCAAGGCGGCCCAGGGGCCTCCTACGAGCAGTACTTC. Translating gives CASSQGGPGASYEQYF.

Concerning this clonotype: A much larger clone lies a single base off, so this may be a read error. The V call is TRBV4-3, the J call TRBJ2-5, with D unclear. The CDR3 contains 17 residues. Germline values: CDR1 LGHNA, CDR2 YSLEER. As DNA, the CDR3 is TGCGCCCGCAGCCACTCCCACAACCTAGATCTCAAGAGACCCCAGTACTTC. Its translation: CARSHSHNLDLKRPQYF.

A few counts support this clonotype. This chain joins TRBV10-3 and TRBJ2-1; D gene uncertain. The CDR3 totals 15 residues. The germline CDR1 and CDR2 sequences are ENHRY and SYGVKD. With 0 bases removed from V and 5 bases from J, the gap between germline ends came to 11 bases. DNA of the CDR3: TGTGCCATCAGTGAGTCCTGGCCTCGGGACAATGAGCAGTTCTTC. It yields the protein CAISESWPRDNEQFF.

J is TRBJ1-1 and V is TRBV13; TRBD1 is a possible D gene (6 bases). The V end lost 1 base, the J end lost 3 bases, and 15 bases lay between the germline ends. This CDR3 has 16 amino acids. From germline, CDR1 is PRHDT and CDR2 FYEKMQ (reference sequence). The chain's CDR3 is CASSLENRESYTEAFF. The DNA for the CDR3 is TGTGCCAGCAGCTTAGAGAACAGGGAATCTTACACTGAAGCTTTCTTT.

This clonotype was found many times. This chain connects TRBV4-3 to TRBJ2-3; possible D gene TRBD1, 7 bases. V lost 4 bases and J 3 bases, leaving 14 bases between the germline ends. The CDR3 contains 15 residues. The germline V gene has CDR1 LGHNA and CDR2 YSLEER. CDR3 bases: TGCGCCAGCAGCCCCGCCAGGGGGGATACAGATACGCAGTATTTT. Translated, it gives CASSPARGDTDTQYF.

This chain links TRBV20-1 with TRBJ2-7; D is possibly TRBD1 (5 bases). Trimming pared 0 bases from V and 3 bases from J, leaving 15 bases between. This CDR3 comprises 15 residues. Per the germline V gene, CDR1 is DFQATT and CDR2 is SNEGSKA (reference sequence). In DNA, the CDR3 is TGCAGTGCTAGAGATCTGTGGCAGGGTTACTACGAGCAGTACTTC. It translates to CSARDLWQGYYEQYF.

This clonotype has a count of ten or more. This chain joins TRBV11-2 and TRBJ1-1, with D possibly TRBD1 on 5 matching bases. The germline CDR1 and CDR2 sequences are SGHAT and FQNNGV. Trimming took off 7 bases at V and 4 bases at J, with 10 bases between the two ends. The CDR3 sequence is 12 residues long. Here the CDR3 reads CASNPGGTEAFF. The CDR3 bases are TGTGCCAGCAATCCCGGGGGCACTGAAGCTTTCTTT. Using reference TRBV11-2 and TRBJ1-1 for the parts outside the CDR3, the full variable domain is EAGVAQSPRYKIIEKRQSVAFWCNPISGHATLYWYQQILGQGPKLLIQFQNNGVVDDSQLPKDRFSAERLKGVDSTLKIQPAKLEDSAVYLCASNPGGTEAFFGQGTRLTVV.

This clonotype occurred many times. The gene calls are TRBV3-1 and TRBJ2-6; no firm D call. Trimming took 7 bases from V and 4 from J, leaving 14 bases between them. Germline V CDR1 and CDR2: LGHDT, YNNKEL (reference sequence). This CDR3 has 15 residues. The CDR3: CASTPKALGANVLTF. CDR3 DNA sequence: TGTGCCAGCACCCCCAAGGCCCTCGGGGCCAACGTCCTGACTTTC.

In its sample, this clonotype was seen a few times. This rearrangement joins TRBV2 to TRBJ2-7; D perhaps matches TRBD1 (6 bases). This CDR3 region has 17 residues. V lost 4 bases and J lost 2, with 21 bases in between. Looked up from germline, CDR1 is SNHLY and CDR2 is FYNNEI. The CDR3, as DNA: TGTGCCAGCAGTGTTTCAGGGGCCTACGTAAGTCCCTACGAGCAGTACTTC. As protein: CASSVSGAYVSPYEQYF.

This clonotype was picked up many times. J is TRBJ2-7 and V is TRBV5-1; D is unresolved. Germline V gene data show CDR1 as SGHRS and CDR2 as YFSETQ. Trimming removed 3 bases from V and 5 bases from J, with 18 bases in between. The CDR3 has 15 residues. The chain's CDR3 is CASSSEGEGRNEQYF. The CDR3 DNA reads as TGCGCCAGCAGCTCGGAAGGTGAAGGGCGGAACGAGCAGTACTTC. The variable domain in full, completed from reference TRBV5-1 and TRBJ2-7, reads KAGVTQTPRYLIKTRGQQVTLSCSPISGHRSVSWYQQTPGQGLQFLFEYFSETQRNKGNFPGRFSGRQFSNSRSEMNVSTLELGDSALYLCASSSEGEGRNEQYFGPGTRLTVT.

This clonotype occurred a few times. This rearrangement joins TRBV12-3 or TRBV12-4 to TRBJ2-5; 8 nucleotides line up with TRBD2. The CDR3 sequence is 15 residues long. V dropped 1 base and J dropped 4; count of bases not matched to a gene: 5. This CDR3 is CASSLVAGMGETQYF. The CDR3 bases are TGTGCCAGCAGTTTAGTAGCGGGGATGGGAGAGACCCAGTACTTC.

This clonotype was counted only a few times. The genes are TRBV2 and TRBJ2-7; 9 positions match TRBD1. The V gene end was trimmed by 5 bases and the J gene end by 6 bases; junction bases not matched to a gene: 17. This CDR3 is 17 amino acids long. The germline V gene has CDR1 SNHLY and CDR2 FYNNEI. DNA for the CDR3: TGTGCCAGCAGTATAAACACCGCGGGACAGGGATCCCTCGAGCAGTACTTC. Protein: CASSINTAGQGSLEQYF.

This clonotype came up once. A clone one base away is much larger, so this may be a read error. The rearrangement uses TRBV20-1 and TRBJ2-7, with 7 bases fitting TRBD1. V lost 6 bases and J lost 2; bases outside the gene matches: 13. The CDR3 spans 15 residues. Germline CDR1 DFQATT, CDR2 SNEGSKA (reference sequence). CDR3 protein: CSAPLRDRPTYEQYF. CDR3 sequence (DNA): TGCAGTGCCCCGCTCCGGGACAGACCAACCTACGAGCAGTACTTC.

The chain links TRBV20-1 to TRBJ2-3; 9 positions agree with TRBD2. The CDR3 has 17 amino acids. V shed 1 base and J 3 bases; nucleotides not matched to a gene: 11. Germline V CDR1 and CDR2: DFQATT, SNEGSKA (reference sequence). CDR3 loop: CSARVQAGGFWTDTQYF. The CDR3 DNA follows: TGCAGTGCTAGAGTCCAAGCGGGGGGTTTTTGGACAGATACGCAGTATTTT.

There are a few counts of this clonotype. The rearrangement joins TRBV4-3 to TRBJ2-2; D might be TRBD1 (5 bases). Germline CDR1 reads LGHNA; CDR2 reads YSLEER. With 0 bases removed from V and 5 bases from J, the gap between germline ends came to 13 bases. The CDR3 extends over 16 amino acids. This CDR3 is CASSQDWQGRTGELFF. As DNA, the CDR3 is TGCGCCAGCAGCCAAGATTGGCAGGGTCGGACCGGGGAGCTGTTTTTT.

This clonotype was observed a few times. The V call is TRBV29-1, the J call TRBJ2-1, with 7 bases matching TRBD2. This CDR3 comprises 12 residues. The V gene's germline CDR1 is SQVTM and CDR2 ANQGSEA. V lost 8 bases and J lost 7; bases outside the gene matches: 8. This chain's CDR3 is CSINWEGNEQFF. The CDR3 nucleotides read TGCAGCATAAATTGGGAGGGTAATGAGCAGTTCTTC.

This clonotype was recorded at least ten times. J is TRBJ2-3 and V is TRBV5-1; no definite D call. CDR1 and CDR2 (germline): SGHRS, YFSETQ. This CDR3 comprises 16 residues. V lost 4 bases and J lost 1, with 16 bases in between. In DNA, the CDR3 is TGCGCCAGCAGCCCCAGGATCCAAGTCGGCACAGATACGCAGTATTTT. Translation: CASSPRIQVGTDTQYF. Full variable domain (remainder filled in from reference TRBV5-1 and TRBJ2-3): KAGVTQTPRYLIKTRGQQVTLSCSPISGHRSVSWYQQTPGQGLQFLFEYFSETQRNKGNFPGRFSGRQFSNSRSEMNVSTLELGDSALYLCASSPRIQVGTDTQYFGPGTRLTVL.

This clonotype was found many times. This chain uses TRBV7-2 with TRBJ2-7; D is perhaps TRBD2 (6 bases). V dropped 5 bases and J dropped 7 bases, with 27 bases sitting between them. Germline CDR1 reads SGHTA; CDR2 reads FQGNSA. The CDR3 covers 17 residues. CDR3 nucleotide sequence: TGTGCCAGCAGCCCCCGACCGGGAGTCCCTCCCTCCTGGGAGCAGTACTTC. Its translation: CASSPRPGVPPSWEQYF.

This clonotype came up many times. The CDR3 is CASSLLMTGENEKLFF. The CDR3 DNA reads TGCGCCAGCAGCCTCCTGATGACAGGGGAAAATGAAAAACTGTTTTTT. V gene TRBV4-1 combines with J gene TRBJ1-4; 8 positions agree with TRBD1. In germline, CDR1 is MGHRA, CDR2 YSYEKL. V dropped 4 bases and J dropped 5; count of bases not matched to a gene: 9. The CDR3 sequence is 16 residues long.

This clonotype was counted between two and nine times. A much larger clone sits a single nucleotide away, making a read error possible. The chain employs TRBV7-2 and TRBJ1-1, with D unclear. CDR1 is SGHTA, CDR2 FQGNSA, per germline. The CDR3 length is 14 residues. DNA of the CDR3: TGTGCCAGCAGCTTAAGAGGAGCTAACACTGAAGCTTCCTTT. Encoded protein: CASSLRGANTEASF.

Of note for this clonotype: A much larger clone differs by one base, so this may be a read error. This chain links TRBV20-1 with TRBJ2-7, with TRBD2 matching over 13 bases. This CDR3 has 14 amino acids. V lost 5 bases, J lost 9 bases, and 10 bases stayed unmatched. Germline assignment: CDR1 DFQATT and CDR2 SNEGSKA (reference sequence). The CDR3 reads CSAVPGLAGIVQYF. The CDR3 DNA reads TGCAGTGCTGTTCCGGGACTAGCGGGAATAGTGCAGTACTTC.

For this clonotype: It may be a read error: a sequence one base away is much more abundant. The chain links TRBV28 to TRBJ2-7; possible D gene TRBD1, 5 bases. V was pared by 1 base and J by 2 bases, with 15 bases between. Germline CDR1 MDHEN, CDR2 SYDVKM. The CDR3 covers 16 residues. DNA of the CDR3: TGTGCCAGCAGTTTATCAGGGAATAGGGCCGCCTACGAGCAGTACTTC. Protein product: CASSLSGNRAAYEQYF. The full variable domain, its missing parts supplied by reference TRBV28 and TRBJ2-7, is DVKVTQSSRYLVKRTGEKVFLECVQDMDHENMFWYRQDPGLGLRLIYFSYDVKMKEKGDIPEGYSVSREKKERFSLILESASTNQTSMYLCASSLSGNRAAYEQYFGPGTRLTVT.

This chain uses TRBV28 with TRBJ2-5, with 7 bases lining up with TRBD1. The CDR3 is 13 residues long. Trimming took 3 bases from V and 5 from J; bases not matched to a gene: 3. Germline CDR1 and CDR2: MDHEN and SYDVKM. The CDR3 sequence: CASSFRGLETQYF. CDR3 nucleotides: TGTGCCAGCAGTTTTAGGGGGCTGGAGACCCAGTACTTC.

As concerns this clonotype: At one of its ends the junction is not consistent with the germline gene, which may arise from a read error. The V and J genes are TRBV5-6 and TRBJ2-7; TRBD2 aligns across 8 bases. Germline CDR1 SGHDT, CDR2 YYEEEE. This CDR3 has 11 residues. In DNA form, the CDR3 reads TGTGCCAGCAGCTTCGGACTAGCCGAGAACTTC. As protein: CASSFGLAENF.

This clonotype was observed at least ten times. The rearrangement uses TRBV6-1 and TRBJ2-7, with D unclear. In germline, CDR1 is MNHNS, CDR2 SASEGT. This CDR3 comprises 15 residues. The germline V and J ends were trimmed by 3 bases and 0 bases, with 12 bases remaining between them. In DNA, the CDR3 is TGTGCCAGCAGTGACCGCCCGATTTCCTCCTACGAGCAGTACTTC. It specifies CASSDRPISSYEQYF.

This clonotype was observed many times. V is TRBV7-9 and J is TRBJ2-3, with 11 bases lining up with TRBD2. V shed 2 bases, J shed 0 bases, and the junction held 13 bases outside the gene matches. The CDR3 runs to 20 residues. Looked up from germline, CDR1 is SEHNR and CDR2 is FQNEAQ (reference sequence). The CDR3 coding sequence is TGTGCCAGCAGCTTACCCCCGATGAAGGTAGCGGGGGGGAGCACAGATACGCAGTATTTT. It is translated as CASSLPPMKVAGGSTDTQYF.

This clonotype was seen a few times. The rearrangement links TRBV27 to TRBJ1-6, with D uncertain. CDR3 length: 12 amino acids. Germline loops: CDR1 MNHEY, CDR2 SMNVEV (reference sequence). Between the trimmed V and J ends, which lost 5 bases and 12 bases, there was a span of 11 bases. The DNA of the CDR3 is TGTGCCAGCAGTCAGATCGGGGAACCCCTCCACTTT. This sequence encodes CASSQIGEPLHF.

A word on this clonotype: Sequence at one end of the junction differs from germline and may be a read error. This chain links TRBV3-1 with TRBJ2-7; D uncertain. Germline CDR1 and CDR2: LGHDT and YNNKEL (reference sequence). The CDR3 is 14 amino acids. CDR3 loop: CASSQDYSSYVQYF. The CDR3 coding sequence is TGTGCCAGCAGCCAAGATTACTCCTCCTACGTGCAGTACTTC.